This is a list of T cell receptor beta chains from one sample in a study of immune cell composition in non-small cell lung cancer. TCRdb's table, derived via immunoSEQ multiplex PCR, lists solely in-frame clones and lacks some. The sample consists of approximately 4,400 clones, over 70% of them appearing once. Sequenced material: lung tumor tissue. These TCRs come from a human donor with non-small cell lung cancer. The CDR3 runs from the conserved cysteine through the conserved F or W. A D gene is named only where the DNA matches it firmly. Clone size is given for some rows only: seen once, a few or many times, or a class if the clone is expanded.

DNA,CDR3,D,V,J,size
TGCGCCAGCAGCTTGTCTCCGGGACAGGCCTACGAGCAGTACTTC,CASSLSPGQAYEQYF,TRBD1,TRBV5-1,TRBJ2-7,.
TGTGCCACCCTGGGACGGGGGAATGGTGAAAAACTGTTTTTT,CATLGRGNGEKLFF,.,TRBV28,TRBJ1-4,.
TGTGCCAGCAGCTTATCGGAGTCTGGCACCGGGGAGCTGTTTTTT,CASSLSESGTGELFF,.,TRBV7-8,TRBJ2-2,.
TGTGCCATCAGTGAGTCCGGGGGGAACACTGAAGCTTTCTTT,CAISESGGNTEAFF,.,TRBV10-3,TRBJ1-1,.
TGCAGCGTCCAGTTCCAGGGAGGCTACGAGCAGTACTTC,CSVQFQGGYEQYF,.,TRBV29-1,TRBJ2-7,.
TGTGCCAGCAGTTATGGGGACAGGGTCACTGAAGCTTTCTTT,CASSYGDRVTEAFF,TRBD1,TRBV6-5,TRBJ1-1,.
TGTGCCAGCCTCCCGCCGGGACTAGCTGCAGATACGCAGTATTTT,CASLPPGLAADTQYF,TRBD2,TRBV2,TRBJ2-3,.
TGTGCCAGCAGTGAGAGGGTCGGCACAGATACGCAGTATTTT,CASSERVGTDTQYF,.,TRBV6-4,TRBJ2-3,.
TGCAGCGTTGAGGATGGACAGGGACGGGAGCAGTACTTC,CSVEDGQGREQYF,TRBD1,TRBV29-1,TRBJ2-7,.
TGTGCCAGCAGCGGGCTTAACTATGGCTACACCTTC,CASSGLNYGYTF,.,TRBV7-2,TRBJ1-2,.
TGTGCCAGCAGCTCAGCCGGGACAGGGGTCTCCGAGCAGTACTTC,CASSSAGTGVSEQYF,TRBD1,TRBV5-5,TRBJ2-7,.
TGTGCCAGCAGCGTAGGGTCTAGCGGGAGTGAGACCCAGTACTTC,CASSVGSSGSETQYF,TRBD2,TRBV9,TRBJ2-5,.
TGTGCCAGCAGTGACGGGACAAATCAGCCCCAGCATTTT,CASSDGTNQPQHF,.,TRBV6-4,TRBJ1-5,.
TGTGCCAGCAGTAATACAGGGTTTGATGGCTACACCTTC,CASSNTGFDGYTF,.,TRBV6-5,TRBJ1-2,.
TGTGCCAGCAGTGATCGGGAGAGCAATGAGCAGTTCTTC,CASSDRESNEQFF,.,TRBV6-4,TRBJ2-1,.
TGTGCCAGCAGCCCCCAGTCGGGGGGAGCCTACGAGCAGTACTTC,CASSPQSGGAYEQYF,TRBD2,TRBV7-2,TRBJ2-7,few
TGTGCCAGCAGGATGTTAGCGGGAGGCTTGTACGAGCAGTACTTC,CASRMLAGGLYEQYF,TRBD2,TRBV27,TRBJ2-7,.
TGCGCCAGCAGCCGGGGGGCAGGGGGCGCGGCCGGGGAGCTGTTTTTT,CASSRGAGGAAGELFF,.,TRBV5-1,TRBJ2-2,.
TGTGCCTGGAGTGGAGGACAGGAGAACTATGGCTACACCTTC,CAWSGGQENYGYTF,TRBD1,TRBV30,TRBJ1-2,few
TGTGCCAGCTCACCCACGACTAGCGGGAGTGTCACCGGGGAGCTGTTTTTT,CASSPTTSGSVTGELFF,TRBD2,TRBV18,TRBJ2-2,.
TGTGCCAGCAGCGTAGGGCAGGGCAGGGAGACCCAGTACTTC,CASSVGQGRETQYF,.,TRBV9,TRBJ2-5,.
TGTGCCAGCAGCCCCTGGGAAGCGGGAGGGCCGAATGAGCAGTTCTTC,CASSPWEAGGPNEQFF,TRBD2,TRBV2,TRBJ2-1,.
TGCGCCAGCAGCTTGGACAGGGTGGGACATGGCTACACCTTC,CASSLDRVGHGYTF,.,TRBV5-1,TRBJ1-2,few
TGTGCCAGCAGCAATTGGGCCCGCGGGGAAAAACTGTTTTTT,CASSNWARGEKLFF,.,TRBV21-1,TRBJ1-4,.
TGCAGCGTTGCCCTACCCAACAGGGGGTTCTCCTACGAGCAGTACTTC,CSVALPNRGFSYEQYF,TRBD1,TRBV29-1,TRBJ2-7,.
TGTGCCTGGAGTACCCGGACAGTCTATGGCTACACCTTC,CAWSTRTVYGYTF,.,TRBV30,TRBJ1-2,few
TGTGCCTGGAGTGTACCCAGTTCACCCCTCCACTTT,CAWSVPSSPLHF,.,TRBV30,TRBJ1-6,.
TGCAGTGCTGGAGGGGGACAGGGGGGGGCTGAAAAACTGTTTTTT,CSAGGGQGGAEKLFF,TRBD1,TRBV29-1,TRBJ1-4,.
TGTGCCAGCGGACAGGGGGCGCCGGTGGAGGGGCAAGCTTTCTTT,CASGQGAPVEGQAFF,TRBD1,TRBV5-4,TRBJ1-1,.
TGTGCCAGCAGCTTAGGCGGAACGGGGGGGATTAACTATGGCTACACCTTC,CASSLGGTGGINYGYTF,.,TRBV13,TRBJ1-2,.
TGTGCCAGCAGCTCCCGACAGAGCTCCTACAATGAGCAGTTCTTC,CASSSRQSSYNEQFF,.,TRBV11-3,TRBJ2-1,.
TGTGCCAGTAGTATTTTACCTAACTGGGAGACCCAGTACTTC,CASSILPNWETQYF,.,TRBV19,TRBJ2-5,.
TGTGCCAGCAGCCGACAGGGAGGTACTGAAGCTTTCTTT,CASSRQGGTEAFF,TRBD1,TRBV27,TRBJ1-1,.
TGCAGCGTGGAAGGGGGGGTGACTAATGAAAAACTGTTTTTT,CSVEGGVTNEKLFF,.,TRBV29-1,TRBJ1-4,.
TGTGCCACCAGCAGAGATTGGAGTGATATTTCCACTGAAGCTTTCTTT,CATSRDWSDISTEAFF,.,TRBV15,TRBJ1-1,.
TGTGCCAGCAGCTTGGCTCTTACAGCCAACACTGAAGCTTTCTTT,CASSLALTANTEAFF,.,TRBV5-5,TRBJ1-1,.
TGTGCCAGCAGTTACTCGAAGGCGGGCCAGCAGTTCTTC,CASSYSKAGQQFF,.,TRBV6-5,TRBJ2-1,.
TGTGCCAGCAGCTTCTTCCTGGGGCAGAGTAATTCACCCCTCCACTTT,CASSFFLGQSNSPLHF,.,TRBV28,TRBJ1-6,.
TGTGCCTCACACTACCAGCCCCAGCATTTT,CASHYQPQHF,.,TRBV6-5,TRBJ1-5,.
TGTGCCAGCAGCATGGGACACCGCTACGAGCAGTACTTC,CASSMGHRYEQYF,.,TRBV5-5,TRBJ2-7,.
TGTGCCAGCGGATCAGGGGCCCCCATCCACCCGAATTTT,CASGSGAPIHPNF,.,TRBV9,TRBJ1-1,.
TGTGCCAGCAGTTTCGGGTCAAGCTCTGGGGCCAACGTCCTGACTTTC,CASSFGSSSGANVLTF,.,TRBV28,TRBJ2-6,.
TGCGCCAGCAGCCCATTAGCGGGCGGCTCCTACAATGAGCAGTTCTTC,CASSPLAGGSYNEQFF,TRBD2,TRBV4-3,TRBJ2-1,.
TGTGCCAGCCTAGCGGGGAACACCGGGGAGCTGTTTTTT,CASLAGNTGELFF,TRBD2,TRBV28,TRBJ2-2,once
TGTGCCAGCAGTGAAGGCAAACGGAGAGCGGAGCAGTACTTC,CASSEGKRRAEQYF,.,TRBV2,TRBJ2-7,.
TGCAGCGTTGCCAGCGGGAGCTCCTACGAGCAGTACTTC,CSVASGSSYEQYF,TRBD2,TRBV29-1,TRBJ2-7,.
TGTGCCAGCACCCGGGACAGGGTGGGCAGCAATCAGCCCCAGCATTTT,CASTRDRVGSNQPQHF,TRBD1,TRBV2,TRBJ1-5,.
TGTGCCAGCAGTCGATCCGGGACAGGGAATTATGGCTACACCTTC,CASSRSGTGNYGYTF,TRBD1,TRBV28,TRBJ1-2,.
TGTGCCAGTAGTATATACGGGGACAGAGACACTGAAGCTTTCTTT,CASSIYGDRDTEAFF,TRBD1,TRBV19,TRBJ1-1,few
TGCGCCAGCAGCTTGACCGGCGGGAGTGGGGAGACCCAGTACTTC,CASSLTGGSGETQYF,TRBD2,TRBV5-1,TRBJ2-5,.
TGTGCCAGCAGCTACCGACAGGGGGCGAGAGGTGAGCAGTTCTTC,CASSYRQGARGEQFF,TRBD1,TRBV5-8,TRBJ2-1,few
TGTGCCAGCCCCCCCCGAGGTTATAGCAATCAGCCCCAGCATTTT,CASPPRGYSNQPQHF,.,TRBV28,TRBJ1-5,.
TGTGCCAGCAGCTCCCGGACTAGCGGGAGTATTGATGAGCAGTTCTTC,CASSSRTSGSIDEQFF,TRBD2,TRBV11-1,TRBJ2-1,.
TGTGCCAGCAGTTTGGCAGGGCATAACTATGGCTACACCTTC,CASSLAGHNYGYTF,.,TRBV21-1,TRBJ1-2,.
TGTGCCAGCAGCTCAACCGGGACAGTAACAGATACGCAGTATTTT,CASSSTGTVTDTQYF,TRBD1,TRBV7-9,TRBJ2-3,once
TGTGCCACCAGCCTCCTCAGTGAGCAGTTCTTC,CATSLLSEQFF,.,TRBV15,TRBJ2-1,few
TGTGCCAGCAGGGCTAGCGGGAGGGCTGTCGAGCAGTACTTC,CASRASGRAVEQYF,TRBD2,TRBV28,TRBJ2-7,.
TGCGCCAGCAGCTTGGGGGAGATCAATCAGCCCCAGCATTTT,CASSLGEINQPQHF,.,TRBV5-1,TRBJ1-5,few
TGTGCCAGCAGTTTAGGATTTATGGACAGCCCAACTAATGAAAAACTGTTTTTT,CASSLGFMDSPTNEKLFF,.,TRBV28,TRBJ1-4,once
TGCGCCAGCACAGCTAGCGGGCAAGAGACCCAGTACTTC,CASTASGQETQYF,TRBD2,TRBV4-3,TRBJ2-5,few